A selection of T cell receptor beta chains follows, all from one sample in a study of blood T cell repertoires in COVID-19. Sequenced by immunoSEQ multiplex PCR; TCRdb stores in-frame clones only, minus some. Here the sample spans around 210,000 clones, 70% to 85% being singletons. The sequenced sample consisted of peripheral blood. The receptors derive from a woman of 80 years or more with COVID-19, enrolled during active disease. The CDR3 runs from the conserved cysteine through the conserved F or W. The order of the fields is V gene, J gene, D gene, clone size, CDR3 DNA, CDR3 protein. A D gene is named only where the DNA matches it firmly. Size values are once, few and many counts, or a class for expanded clones, and some rows have none.

V: TRBV6-5; J: TRBJ2-7; D: TRBD2; size: few; DNA: TGTGCCAGCAGGGTAGCGGGAGCTTACGAGCAGTACTTC; CDR3: CASRVAGAYEQYF
V: TRBV5-1; J: TRBJ1-6; D: -; size: -; DNA: TGCGCCAGCAGCTTGTCACCGCCGTACAGTAATAATTCACCCCTCCACTTT; CDR3: CASSLSPPYSNNSPLHF
V: TRBV20-1; J: TRBJ2-5; D: TRBD2; size: once; DNA: TGCAGTGCTAGTCCCCAGCGGGACCTGCAAGAGACCCAGTACTTC; CDR3: CSASPQRDLQETQYF
V: TRBV5-1; J: TRBJ2-7; D: -; size: -; DNA: TGCGCCAGCAGCTTGGATGAGGGTGAGCAGTACTTC; CDR3: CASSLDEGEQYF
V: TRBV18; J: TRBJ2-5; D: TRBD1; size: -; DNA: TGTGCCAGCTCACCGATGACAGGGGGTTTACAAGAGACCCAGTACTTC; CDR3: CASSPMTGGLQETQYF
V: TRBV3-1/TRBV3-2; J: TRBJ2-1; D: -; size: once; DNA: TGTGCCAGCAGCCTATTCTCGAGCGGCTCTTACAATGAGCAGTTCTTC; CDR3: CASSLFSSGSYNEQFF
V: TRBV7-3; J: TRBJ2-5; D: -; size: -; DNA: TGTGCCAGCAGCATCGCGCCCCGGGAGACCCAGTACTTC; CDR3: CASSIAPRETQYF
V: TRBV9; J: TRBJ2-7; D: -; size: -; DNA: TGTGCCAGCAGCCTCTACGGGACAGCGGGCGAGCAGTACTTC; CDR3: CASSLYGTAGEQYF
V: TRBV2; J: TRBJ2-1; D: TRBD2; size: -; DNA: TGTGCCAGCAGTGTAGGTAGCGGGGGGGGACACAATGAGCAGTTCTTC; CDR3: CASSVGSGGGHNEQFF
V: TRBV6-5; J: TRBJ1-4; D: -; size: -; DNA: TGTGCCAGCAGCCGGGACATCTTTGATGAAAAACTGTTTTTT; CDR3: CASSRDIFDEKLFF
V: TRBV11-2; J: TRBJ2-3; D: -; size: -; DNA: TGTGCCAGCAGTATATGGGGCGACACAGATACGCAGTATTTT; CDR3: CASSIWGDTDTQYF
V: TRBV6-2/TRBV6-3; J: TRBJ1-2; D: TRBD1; size: -; DNA: TGTGCCAGCAGCCCTCGGACAGGGCCTGCCACTAACTATGGCTACACCTTC; CDR3: CASSPRTGPATNYGYTF
V: TRBV2; J: TRBJ2-5; D: TRBD2; size: -; DNA: TGTGCCAGCAGTGAGATGGGCGACGGGGGGGAGACCCAGTACTTC; CDR3: CASSEMGDGGETQYF
V: TRBV11-2; J: TRBJ1-1; D: -; size: once; DNA: TGTGCCAGCAGCTTAGAGGGGCGGACTGAAGCTTTCTTT; CDR3: CASSLEGRTEAFF
V: TRBV28; J: TRBJ1-5; D: -; size: once; DNA: TGTGCCAGCAGTTTAAGAGGGATTCGTCATCAGCCCCAGCATTTT; CDR3: CASSLRGIRHQPQHF